This record concerns one T cell receptor beta chain sequence. This clonotype was counted at least ten times. What this receptor recognizes is not known. One base away there is no much larger clone; base qualities are not given. The CDR3 measures 14 amino acids from cysteine to phenylalanine. CDR3 DNA only is kept here, 42 bases in frame from base 1. The germline V gene provides CDR1 SQVTM and CDR2 ANQGSEA. V has 7 bases trimmed and J has 7 bases trimmed; junction bases matching no gene number 7. The sample comes from a study of T cells in Graves' hyperthyroidism and ophthalmopathy (dated by TCRdb to between 2018 and 2021). At the level of the whole study: To identify TCR V-J signatures that set the groups apart, the researchers used a discovery cohort of more than 95 patients, made up of around 40 with Graves' ophthalmopathy and some 58 with stable Graves' hyperthyroidism. Prospective prediction of ophthalmopathy was tested in an independent validation cohort consisting of 18 hyperthyroidism patients and some 15 patients who later progressed to ophthalmopathy. For training and testing, the 100 or so patients in the discovery cohort were randomly divided in a 7:3 ratio. In more than 5 Graves' hyperthyroidism patients, the study also compared T-cell repertoires from thyroid tissue with T-cell repertoires from blood. Following sampling, methimazole starting at 30 mg daily was given to hyperthyroidism patients, and high-dose intravenous methylprednisolone was given to ophthalmopathy patients. TCR Vbeta CDR3 sequencing of 130 to 150 peripheral blood samples (roughly 41 ophthalmopathy, roughly 72 hyperthyroidism and roughly 17 progressor patients) is reported in the paper.

The TCR beta CDR3 regions were amplified from RNA transcripts. The first round of RT-PCR for the TCR CDR3 was performed with the HTBI primer set and the Qiagen OneStep RT-PCR kit. Libraries were constructed in a second round of multiplex PCR, after which size selection and purification were carried out. The libraries were sequenced on an Illumina HiSeq2000 using paired-end 100 bp reads. For the original study's pipeline: SOAPnuke was used to process the raw data, throwing out any read that contained adapters or uncalled bases, had a mean Phred below 15, or lacked an exact constant-primer or identifier match. COPE v1.2.5 was used to merge the high-quality paired reads, and each unique nucleotide sequence was defined as a clonotype. MiTCR v1.1 was used to align the clonotypes against IMGT TRBV, TRBD and TRBJ reference segments. Analysis was restricted to V-J combinations with a frequency above 0.0001, which covered 99.2% of repertoires. The TCS score was defined as F50 (clonal expansion) divided by E x V (chaos), with BLOSUM62-based TCRdist calculated between CDR3 peptides within each V-J. Welch's t-statistics and random forest reduced around 550 V-J features to around 14, which were used in a naive Bayes classifier (R e1071). TCRdb trimmed public reads at Q25 via fastp, called clones via MiXCR and kept in-frame beta chains. Rows are combined by CDR3 protein, so each entry shows the most common genes and DNA. TCRdb, not the authors, supplied the V and J calls. The sample includes under 700,000 distinct CDR3 sequences, with more than 45% observed a single time. The top ten clones comprise roughly 8.2% of the sample.

The investigation overall reported the following: During validation, the model predicted progression to ophthalmopathy a median of roughly six months ahead of onset, with around 70% sensitivity and 72.22% specificity. Most expanded thyroid clonotypes (frequency above 0.001) were also detected in blood, suggesting blood repertoires may reflect thyroid immune responses. A 13 V-J signature model separated ophthalmopathy from stable hyperthyroidism, with around 91% sensitivity and roughly 82% specificity in cross-validation and 80%/75% in testing. Sample size was not statistically predetermined, and blinding of investigators to group allocation was not performed.

Stable Graves' hyperthyroidism was defined as no progression to ophthalmopathy during 18 months of follow-up. Hyperthyroidism patients were newly diagnosed, with disease duration under 2 months, and aged 18 to 65 years. Exclusion was applied to patients with uncontrolled infections, other autoimmune diseases, pregnancy or lactation. Diagnoses relied on clinical symptoms, serum thyroxine and TRAb, thyroid ultrasound and orbital computed tomography. Trizol reagent was used to extract total RNA, and RNA quality was then checked on an Agilent 2100 Bioanalyzer. This TCR derives from a woman younger than 30 with Graves' hyperthyroidism. Donor details come from another sample of the same person, matched by shared clones. Specimen: peripheral blood or thyroid tissue (not recorded which). The chain uses TRBV29-1 and TRBJ2-2; 12 middle bases align to TRBD2. The DNA sequence is TGCAGCGCTCCTAGCGGGAGGGCCGACGGGGAGCTGTTTTTT. This is translated as CSAPSGRADGELFF.